This TCR beta chain was captured in a study of cytomegalovirus exposure and HLA in healthy donors. For the study at large: Genetic ancestry analysis placed over 75% of the 300 to 400 donors that were genotyped in the Caucasian-associated cluster. General study results and limits: CMV serostatus was the sole immune exposure data available. HLA restriction was apparent for most CMV-associated TCR beta chains in a later analysis. According to reports, the classifier identified cytomegalovirus status with high specificity and sensitivity.

A multiplex PCR was run with 60 Vbeta primers and 13 Jbeta primers. The method was immunoSEQ multiplex PCR; TCRdb's version includes in-frame clones alone and lacks a portion of them. This listing includes approximately 50,000 clones. Germline V gives CDR1 ENHRY, CDR2 SYGVKD. The CDR3 consists of 15 residues. V shed 2 bases and J shed 4 bases, with 13 bases lying between them. Regarding this clone: The antigen is not known.

This clonotype originated in a female donor in good health and CMV-seronegative. Sequencing was carried out using PBMCs. V is TRBV10-3 and J is TRBJ2-3, with D perhaps matching TRBD2 (6 bases). The CDR3 region is CAISEDRREPDTQYF. CDR3 in DNA: TGTGCCATCAGTGAGGATAGGCGGGAACCAGATACGCAGTATTTT.